The clone carrying this TCR beta chain turned up a few times. Antigen: not known. The sample originates from a study of blood T cells in healthy people across ages. Overall study findings and caveats: Estimated diversity that came from one million T cells was considered an underestimate.

A J-beta primer mix and a sample-barcoded 5' primer were used in a second PCR of about 7 to 12 cycles. With 12 random nucleotides, a template-switch adaptor tagged each individual cDNA molecule. Every sample returned 3 million or more CDR3-containing paired-end reads. TCRdb recomputed calls from the 5' RACE reads with MiXCR, one row per CDR3 protein. The sample shows 380,000 or so distinct CDR3 sequences, about 49% of them seen only once. Germline CDR1 and CDR2: MNHEY and SVGAGI. This CDR3 comprises 14 residues. The V end was cut by 5 bases, the J end by 2 bases, with 9 bases between. Sample: blood. The sequence derives from a man aged 55 to 70 in good health. The rearrangement links TRBV6-5 to TRBJ1-4; no clear D gene. The CDR3 DNA follows: TGTGCCAGCAGTCCGACGGTTACTAATGAAAAACTGTTTTTT. Translation: CASSPTVTNEKLFF.